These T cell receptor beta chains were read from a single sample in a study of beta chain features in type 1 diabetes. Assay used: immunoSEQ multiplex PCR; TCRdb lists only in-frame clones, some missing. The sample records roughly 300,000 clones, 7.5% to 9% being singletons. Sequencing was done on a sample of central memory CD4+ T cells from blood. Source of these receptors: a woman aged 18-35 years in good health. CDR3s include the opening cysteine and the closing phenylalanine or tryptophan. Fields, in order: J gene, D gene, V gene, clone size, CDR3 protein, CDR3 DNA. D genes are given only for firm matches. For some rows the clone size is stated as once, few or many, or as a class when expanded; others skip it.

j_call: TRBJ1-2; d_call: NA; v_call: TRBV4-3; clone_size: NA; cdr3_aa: CASSQDGRGKGTGYGYTF; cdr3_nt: TGCGCCAGCAGCCAAGATGGACGGGGAAAAGGGACTGGCTATGGCTACACCTTC
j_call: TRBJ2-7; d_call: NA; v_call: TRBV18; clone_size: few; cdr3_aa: CASSPRPGVEQYF; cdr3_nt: TGTGCCAGCTCCCCCCGCCCAGGGGTTGAGCAGTACTTC
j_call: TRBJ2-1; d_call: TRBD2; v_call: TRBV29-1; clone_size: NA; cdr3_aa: CSSRGLAGGDEQFF; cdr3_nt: TGCAGCTCGCGGGGACTAGCGGGAGGTGATGAGCAGTTCTTC
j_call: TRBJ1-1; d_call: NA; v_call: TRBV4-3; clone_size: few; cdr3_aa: CASSQGDRIMNTEAFF; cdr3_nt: TGCGCCAGCAGCCAAGGAGACCGCATCATGAACACTGAAGCTTTCTTT
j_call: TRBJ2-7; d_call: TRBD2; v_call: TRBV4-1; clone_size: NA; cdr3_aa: CASSPRQGGYEQYF; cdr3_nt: TGCGCCAGCAGCCCACGGCAGGGAGGGTACGAGCAGTACTTC
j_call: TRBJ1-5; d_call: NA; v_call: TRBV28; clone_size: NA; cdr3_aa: CTSSLRRSNQPQHF; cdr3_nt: TGTACCAGCAGTTTGAGGAGGAGCAATCAGCCCCAGCATTTT
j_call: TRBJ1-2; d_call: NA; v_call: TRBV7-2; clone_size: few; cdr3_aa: CASSFRDGTSWTF; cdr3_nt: TGTGCCAGCAGCTTCCGGGACGGGACTTCGTGGACCTTC
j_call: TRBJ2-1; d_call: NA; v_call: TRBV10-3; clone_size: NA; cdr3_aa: CAISLTDYNEQFF; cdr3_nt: TGTGCCATCAGTCTGACTGATTACAATGAGCAGTTCTTC
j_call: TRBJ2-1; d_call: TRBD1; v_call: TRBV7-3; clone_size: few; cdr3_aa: CASSVDRDSYNEQFF; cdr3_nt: TGTGCCAGCAGCGTAGACAGGGACTCCTACAATGAGCAGTTCTTC
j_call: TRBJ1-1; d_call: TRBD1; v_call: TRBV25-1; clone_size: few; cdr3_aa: CASSRGQSKAEAFF; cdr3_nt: TGTGCCAGCAGCCGGGGACAGTCCAAGGCTGAAGCTTTCTTT
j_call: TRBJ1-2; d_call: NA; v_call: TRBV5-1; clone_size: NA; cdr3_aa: CASSLVGGGYGYTF; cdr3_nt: TGCGCCAGCAGCTTGGTAGGAGGGGGCTATGGCTACACCTTC
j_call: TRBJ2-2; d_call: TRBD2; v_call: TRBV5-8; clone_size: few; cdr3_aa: CASSTGTSPTGELFF; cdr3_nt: TGTGCCAGCAGCACCGGGACTAGCCCCACCGGGGAGCTGTTTTTT
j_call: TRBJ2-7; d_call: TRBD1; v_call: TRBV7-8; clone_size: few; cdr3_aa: CASSHRGHGMYEQYF; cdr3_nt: TGTGCCAGCAGTCACAGGGGGCATGGGATGTACGAGCAGTACTTC
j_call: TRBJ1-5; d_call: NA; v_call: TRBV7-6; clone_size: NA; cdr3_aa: CASSLDHQPQHF; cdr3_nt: TGTGCCAGCAGCTTAGATCATCAGCCCCAGCATTTT
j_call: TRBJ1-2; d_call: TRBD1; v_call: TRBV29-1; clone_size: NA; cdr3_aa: CSGTTGIYGYTF; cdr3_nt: TGCAGCGGGACGACAGGGATCTATGGCTACACCTTC
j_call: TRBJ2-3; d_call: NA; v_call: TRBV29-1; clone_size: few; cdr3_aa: CSVDPGHGTDTQYF; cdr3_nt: TGCAGCGTTGACCCAGGGCACGGGACAGATACGCAGTATTTT
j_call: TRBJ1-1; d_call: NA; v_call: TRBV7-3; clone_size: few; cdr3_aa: CASSPTTGTEAFF; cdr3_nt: TGTGCCAGCAGCCCGACAACAGGGACTGAAGCTTTCTTT
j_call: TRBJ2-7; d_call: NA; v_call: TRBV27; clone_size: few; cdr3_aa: CASSEPSAYEQYF; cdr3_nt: TGTGCCAGCAGTGAACCCAGCGCCTACGAGCAGTACTTC
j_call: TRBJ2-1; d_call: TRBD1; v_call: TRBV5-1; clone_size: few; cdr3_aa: CASSLGTGPSYNEQFF; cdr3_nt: TGCGCCAGCAGCTTAGGGACAGGGCCGTCGTACAATGAGCAGTTCTTC
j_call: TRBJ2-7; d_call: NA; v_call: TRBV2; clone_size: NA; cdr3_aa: CASSDSREQYF; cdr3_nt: TGTGCCAGCAGCGACAGCCGAGAGCAGTACTTC
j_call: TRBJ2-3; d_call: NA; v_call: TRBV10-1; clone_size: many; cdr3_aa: CASSEAGTDTQYF; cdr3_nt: TGCGCCAGCAGTGAAGCCGGGACAGATACGCAGTATTTT
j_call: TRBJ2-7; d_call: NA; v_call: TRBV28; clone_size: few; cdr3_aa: CASSLSGPYEQYF; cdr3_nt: TGTGCCAGCAGTTTATCGGGTCCGTACGAGCAGTACTTC
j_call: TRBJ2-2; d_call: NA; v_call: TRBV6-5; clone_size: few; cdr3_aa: CASSPDGNTGELFF; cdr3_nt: TGTGCCAGCAGTCCTGACGGGAACACCGGGGAGCTGTTTTTT
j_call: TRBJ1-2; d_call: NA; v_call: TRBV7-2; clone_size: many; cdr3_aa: CASSAQGTNYGYTF; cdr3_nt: TGTGCCAGCAGCGCTCAGGGTACTAACTATGGCTACACCTTC
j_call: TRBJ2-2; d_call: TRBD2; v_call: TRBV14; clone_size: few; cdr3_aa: CASSRRSSGKNTGELFF; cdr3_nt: TGTGCCAGCAGCCGAAGATCTAGCGGGAAGAACACCGGGGAGCTGTTTTTT
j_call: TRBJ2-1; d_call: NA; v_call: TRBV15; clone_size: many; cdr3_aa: CATSRDKAVEGEQFF; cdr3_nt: TGTGCCACCAGCAGAGATAAAGCGGTGGAAGGTGAGCAGTTCTTC
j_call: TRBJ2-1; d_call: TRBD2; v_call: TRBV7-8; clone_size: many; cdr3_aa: CASSMGRVWLIF; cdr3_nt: TGTGCCAGCAGCATGGGGAGGGTGTGGTTGATCTTC
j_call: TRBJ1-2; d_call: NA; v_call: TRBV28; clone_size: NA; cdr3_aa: CASSFGRGATGYGYTF; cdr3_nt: TGTGCCAGCAGTTTTGGACGCGGGGCCACGGGTTATGGCTACACCTTC
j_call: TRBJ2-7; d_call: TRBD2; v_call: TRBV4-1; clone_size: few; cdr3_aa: CASSREGPYEQYF; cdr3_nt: TGCGCCAGCAGCCGGGAGGGCCCCTACGAGCAGTACTTC
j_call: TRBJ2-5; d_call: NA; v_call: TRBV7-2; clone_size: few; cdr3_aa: CASSQNGGVGETQYF; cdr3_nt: TGTGCCAGCAGCCAGAACGGTGGGGTGGGAGAGACCCAGTACTTC
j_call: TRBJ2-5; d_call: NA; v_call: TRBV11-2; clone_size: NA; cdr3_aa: CASSLVHRGETQYF; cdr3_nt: TGTGCCAGCAGCTTAGTACACAGAGGAGAGACCCAGTACTTC
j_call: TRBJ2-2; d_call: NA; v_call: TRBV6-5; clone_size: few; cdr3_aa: CASRFRGRTGELFF; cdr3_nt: TGTGCCAGCAGGTTCAGGGGACGGACCGGGGAGCTGTTTTTT
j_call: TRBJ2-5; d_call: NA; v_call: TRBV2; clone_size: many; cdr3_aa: CASSELAKETQYF; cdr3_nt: TGTGCCAGCAGTGAACTCGCGAAGGAGACCCAGTACTTC
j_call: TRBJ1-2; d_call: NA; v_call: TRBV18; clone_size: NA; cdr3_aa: CASSPAPARYGYTF; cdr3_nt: TGTGCCAGCTCACCGGCCCCCGCCCGTTATGGCTACACCTTC
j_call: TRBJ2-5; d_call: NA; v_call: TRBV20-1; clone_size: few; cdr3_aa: CSELVGETQYF; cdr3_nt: TGCAGTGAACTAGTCGGCGAGACCCAGTACTTC
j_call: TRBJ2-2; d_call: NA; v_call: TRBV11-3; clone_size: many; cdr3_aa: CASSLDWGKPGTGELFF; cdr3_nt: TGTGCCAGCAGCTTAGATTGGGGGAAGCCTGGCACCGGGGAGCTGTTTTTT
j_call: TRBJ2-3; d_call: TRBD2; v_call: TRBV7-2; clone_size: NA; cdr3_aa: CASSFRLAGDTDTQYF; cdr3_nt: TGTGCCAGCAGCTTCAGACTAGCGGGAGACACAGATACGCAGTATTTT